This TCR beta chain was recovered during a study of T cell responses to AZD1222 COVID-19 vaccine. As for the study in general: Second-dose groups at about 4 or about 12 weeks were pooled.

The ends were cut back, 6 bases at V and 2 bases at J, with 14 bases in the middle. This CDR3 region has 15 residues. CDR1 and CDR2 from the germline V gene are SGHTA and FQGNSA. Whole-study results and caveats: A rise in Spike-specific TCR breadth and depth followed two AZD1222 doses. Seropositive at baseline were only a handful of AZD1222 recipients. The study reported that nearly half of spike-specific TCRs target unmutated variant regions.

Comments on this clone: Its antigen remains unknown.

TCRdb's table, derived via immunoSEQ multiplex PCR, lists solely in-frame clones and lacks some. This table holds approximately 120,000 clones, 88% found once. The sequence came from an adult in good health. The gene calls are TRBV7-2 and TRBJ1-5, with D possibly matching TRBD1 (5 bases). The source was peripheral blood, collected on day 0 of AZD1222 vaccination. CDR3 bases: TGTGCCAGCAGACAGACCGGGACCCGCAATCAGCCCCAGCATTTT. Translation: CASRQTGTRNQPQHF.